One T cell receptor beta chain is described in this entry. Its cognate antigen is unknown. The sample belongs to a study of T cell responses to AZD1222 COVID-19 vaccine. Some clones are missing from TCRdb's copy, which holds only in-frame ones; the method was immunoSEQ multiplex PCR. The sample holds over 15,000 clones, 80% to 90% seen once. The CDR3 spans 14 residues. V lost 7 bases and J lost 4; bases outside the gene matches: 5. The germline V gene has CDR1 LNHDA and CDR2 SQIVND (reference sequence). Some second doses came at about 4 weeks and others at about 12 weeks; these were pooled. Regarding the study as a whole: Among the donors, most were white British and more were female, and clonal diversity was possibly underestimated. Spike-specific TCR depth and breadth grew after two AZD1222 doses.

This receptor was obtained from an adult who received the AZD1222 COVID-19 vaccine. The chain joins TRBV19 to TRBJ1-5; 9 bases are shared with TRBD1. The sequences come from peripheral blood, collected 28 days after the second AZD1222 dose. The CDR3 DNA follows: TGTGCCAGTATATCGGGACAGGGTAATCAGCCCCAGCATTTT. Protein sequence: CASISGQGNQPQHF.